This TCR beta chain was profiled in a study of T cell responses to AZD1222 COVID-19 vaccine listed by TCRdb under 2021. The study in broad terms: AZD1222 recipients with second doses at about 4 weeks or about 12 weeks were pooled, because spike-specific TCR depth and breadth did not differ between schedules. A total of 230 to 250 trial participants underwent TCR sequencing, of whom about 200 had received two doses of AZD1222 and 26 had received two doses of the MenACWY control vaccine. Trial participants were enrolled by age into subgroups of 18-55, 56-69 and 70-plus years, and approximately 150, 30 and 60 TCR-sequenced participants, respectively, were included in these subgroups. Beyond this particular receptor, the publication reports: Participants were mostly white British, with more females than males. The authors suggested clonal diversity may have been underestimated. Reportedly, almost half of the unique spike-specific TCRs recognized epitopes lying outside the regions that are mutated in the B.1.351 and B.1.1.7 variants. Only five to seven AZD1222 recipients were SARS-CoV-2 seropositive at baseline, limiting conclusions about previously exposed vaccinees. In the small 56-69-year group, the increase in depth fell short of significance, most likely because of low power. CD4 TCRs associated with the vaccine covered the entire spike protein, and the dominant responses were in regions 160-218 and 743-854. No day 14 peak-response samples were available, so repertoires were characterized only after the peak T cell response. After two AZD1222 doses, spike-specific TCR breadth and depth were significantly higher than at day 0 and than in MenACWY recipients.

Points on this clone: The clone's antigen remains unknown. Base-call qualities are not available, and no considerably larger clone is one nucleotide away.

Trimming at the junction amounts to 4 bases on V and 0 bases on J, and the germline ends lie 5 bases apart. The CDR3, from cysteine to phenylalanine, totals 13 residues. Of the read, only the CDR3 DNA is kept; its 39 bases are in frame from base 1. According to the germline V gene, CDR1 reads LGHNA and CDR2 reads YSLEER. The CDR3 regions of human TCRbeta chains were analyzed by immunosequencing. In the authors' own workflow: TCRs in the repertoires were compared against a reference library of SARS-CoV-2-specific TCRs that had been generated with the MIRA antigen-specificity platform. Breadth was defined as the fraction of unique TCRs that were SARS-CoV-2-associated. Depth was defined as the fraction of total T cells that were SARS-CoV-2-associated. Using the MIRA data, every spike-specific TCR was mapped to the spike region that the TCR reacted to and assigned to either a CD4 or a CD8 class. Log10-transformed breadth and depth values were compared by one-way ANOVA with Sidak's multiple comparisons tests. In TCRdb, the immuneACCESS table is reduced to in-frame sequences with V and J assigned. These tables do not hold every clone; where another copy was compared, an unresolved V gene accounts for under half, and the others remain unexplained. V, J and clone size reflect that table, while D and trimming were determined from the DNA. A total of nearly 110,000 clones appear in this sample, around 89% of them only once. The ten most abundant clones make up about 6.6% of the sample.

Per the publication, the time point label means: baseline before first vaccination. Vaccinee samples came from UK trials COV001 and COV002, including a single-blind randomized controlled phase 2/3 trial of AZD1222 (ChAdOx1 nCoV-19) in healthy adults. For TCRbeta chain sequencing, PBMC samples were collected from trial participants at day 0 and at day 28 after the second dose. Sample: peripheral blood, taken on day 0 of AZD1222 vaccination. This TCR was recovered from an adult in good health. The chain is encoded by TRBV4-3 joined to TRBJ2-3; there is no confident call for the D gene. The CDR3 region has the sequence CASSLSSTDTQYF. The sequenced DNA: TGCGCCAGCAGCCTCTCTAGCACAGATACGCAGTATTTT.